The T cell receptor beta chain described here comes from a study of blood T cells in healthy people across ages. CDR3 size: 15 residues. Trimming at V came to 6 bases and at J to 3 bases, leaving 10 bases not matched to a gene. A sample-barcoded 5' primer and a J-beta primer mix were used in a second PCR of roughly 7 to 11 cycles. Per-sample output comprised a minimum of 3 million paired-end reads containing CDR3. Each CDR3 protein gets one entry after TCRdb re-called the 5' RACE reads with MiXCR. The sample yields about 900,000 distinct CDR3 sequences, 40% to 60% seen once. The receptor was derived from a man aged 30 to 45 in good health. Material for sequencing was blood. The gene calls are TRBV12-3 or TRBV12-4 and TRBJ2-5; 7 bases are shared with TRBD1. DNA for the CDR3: TGTGCCAGCAGCTTCCGGGACAGAACTGAAGAGACCCAGTACTTC. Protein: CASSFRDRTEETQYF.